Listed below are T cell receptor beta chains from one sample, sequenced in a study of shared clonotypes between healthy human individuals. This table comes from immunoSEQ multiplex PCR, and its TCRdb copy is limited to in-frame clones, with some not included. Of over 150,000 clones listed, approximately 60% are singletons. The sample taken for sequencing was memory CD4+ T cells sorted from blood. The receptors shown here come from a man younger than 45 in good health. Each CDR3 is given with its conserved first and last residue. Each record gives: V gene, D gene, clone size, J gene, CDR3 DNA, CDR3 protein. A D gene is named only where the DNA matches it firmly. Some rows have no size entry. The others give once, few or many, or a class for an expanded clone.

V: TRBV11-2
D: TRBD1
size: NA
J: TRBJ2-1
DNA: TGTGCCAGCAGCCGTCCTAGACAGGGCAATGAGCAGTTCTTC
CDR3: CASSRPRQGNEQFF

V: TRBV5-6
D: NA
size: NA
J: TRBJ2-1
DNA: TGTGCCAGCAGCTTTGGCATTGAGCAGTTCTTC
CDR3: CASSFGIEQFF

V: TRBV6-1
D: TRBD1
size: NA
J: TRBJ2-1
DNA: TGTGCCAGCAGAGCCGGGACAGCTGGCCTGTTCTTC
CDR3: CASRAGTAGLFF

V: TRBV4-2
D: NA
size: NA
J: TRBJ2-5
DNA: TGTGCCAGCAGCCAAGTGACCTCTCGGGAGACCCAGTACTTC
CDR3: CASSQVTSRETQYF

V: TRBV12-5
D: NA
size: NA
J: TRBJ2-2
DNA: TGTGCTAGTGGTTTGAACGCGGGCGTGGGGGGCGCCGGGGAGCTGTTTTTT
CDR3: CASGLNAGVGGAGELFF

V: TRBV9
D: TRBD2
size: many
J: TRBJ2-7
DNA: TGTGCCAGCAGCGAAGGGACTACCTCAACCTACGAGCAGTACTTC
CDR3: CASSEGTTSTYEQYF

V: TRBV11-2
D: NA
size: once
J: TRBJ2-3
DNA: TGTGCCAGCAGCTTAGACGGCACGGATACGCAGTATTTT
CDR3: CASSLDGTDTQYF

V: TRBV5-1
D: NA
size: NA
J: TRBJ2-7
DNA: TGCGCCAGCAGCCCCATGGGACCCCATCTTAACGAGCAGTACTTC
CDR3: CASSPMGPHLNEQYF

V: TRBV5-1
D: NA
size: NA
J: TRBJ2-2
DNA: TGCGCCAGCAGGTCTTCCCCGGAAACCGGGGAGCTGTTTTTT
CDR3: CASRSSPETGELFF

V: TRBV5-5
D: NA
size: NA
J: TRBJ2-5
DNA: TGTGCCAGCAGCTTGTCTACTACTGAAGAGACCCAGTACTTC
CDR3: CASSLSTTEETQYF

V: TRBV29-1
D: NA
size: NA
J: TRBJ2-5
DNA: TGCAGCGTTGCGAGGACAGTAGAGACCCAGTACTTC
CDR3: CSVARTVETQYF

V: TRBV7-3
D: NA
size: NA
J: TRBJ2-5
DNA: TGTGCCAGCAGCTTAACCCCGGACAACACAGAGACCCAGTACTTC
CDR3: CASSLTPDNTETQYF

V: TRBV5-1
D: NA
size: NA
J: TRBJ2-2
DNA: TGCGCCAGCAGCGTACAGGGTCCCGGGGAGCTGTTTTTT
CDR3: CASSVQGPGELFF

V: TRBV4-1
D: NA
size: NA
J: TRBJ2-7
DNA: TGCGCCAGCAGCCAAGGGGTGGCAGGGAGTTTGTACGAGCAGTACTTC
CDR3: CASSQGVAGSLYEQYF

V: TRBV6-5
D: NA
size: few
J: TRBJ2-7
DNA: TGTGCCAGCAGTTTAAGAGGGGGACACGAGCAGTACTTC
CDR3: CASSLRGGHEQYF

V: TRBV7-2
D: NA
size: NA
J: TRBJ1-4
DNA: TGTGCCAGCAGCTTAGTCAGAGGAGGGTATGAAAAACTGTTTTTT
CDR3: CASSLVRGGYEKLFF

V: TRBV10-1
D: NA
size: NA
J: TRBJ2-5
DNA: TGCGCCAGCAGTGAGGTGGTCGGCGGTCAAGAGACCCAGTACTTC
CDR3: CASSEVVGGQETQYF

V: TRBV7-2
D: NA
size: NA
J: TRBJ2-2
DNA: TGTGCCAGCAGCTTGATGGGGACCGGGGAGCTGTTTTTT
CDR3: CASSLMGTGELFF

V: TRBV7-2
D: NA
size: many
J: TRBJ2-2
DNA: TGTGCCAGCAGCAGGGATGTGGCCTCCGGGGAGCTGTTTTTT
CDR3: CASSRDVASGELFF

V: TRBV9
D: TRBD2
size: NA
J: TRBJ2-3
DNA: TGTGCCAGCAGCTTTAGCGGGAGGGCCACAGATACGCAGTATTTT
CDR3: CASSFSGRATDTQYF

V: TRBV10-3
D: NA
size: NA
J: TRBJ1-1
DNA: TGTGCCATCAGTGACCCTGTCCGACTGAACACTGAAGCTTTCTTT
CDR3: CAISDPVRLNTEAFF

V: TRBV7-2
D: TRBD1
size: NA
J: TRBJ1-5
DNA: TGTGCCAGCAGCTTAGAACAGGGGGTCAATCAGCCCCAGCATTTT
CDR3: CASSLEQGVNQPQHF

V: TRBV5-4
D: TRBD1
size: once
J: TRBJ1-4
DNA: TGTGCCAGCAGCTTGGAAAGGGGGCTAGGAAAACTGTTTTTT
CDR3: CASSLERGLGKLFF

V: TRBV11-2
D: TRBD2
size: NA
J: TRBJ2-3
DNA: TGTGCCAGCAGCGGGAGACTAGCGGACCCCACAGATACGCAGTATTTT
CDR3: CASSGRLADPTDTQYF

V: TRBV19
D: NA
size: few
J: TRBJ2-7
DNA: TGTGCCAGTAGTATAGATGGGGGCGGAACTACCTACGAGCAGTACTTC
CDR3: CASSIDGGGTTYEQYF

V: TRBV7-9
D: NA
size: NA
J: TRBJ1-1
DNA: TGTGCCAGCAGCTTAGAGGTTCTGGGCCGGGATCCTGAAGCTTTCTTT
CDR3: CASSLEVLGRDPEAFF

V: TRBV14
D: NA
size: NA
J: TRBJ1-5
DNA: TGTGCCAGCAGCCAAGGGATCAATCAGCCCCAGCATTTT
CDR3: CASSQGINQPQHF

V: TRBV7-6
D: TRBD2
size: NA
J: TRBJ2-2
DNA: TGTGCCAGCAGCTCTTCCGCGGGACCGTTTGCGGGGGGGCTGTTTTTT
CDR3: CASSSSAGPFAGGLFF

V: TRBV5-1
D: NA
size: NA
J: TRBJ2-3
DNA: TGCGCCAGCAGCTTGGACGGGGCAAGCACAGATACGCAGTATTTT
CDR3: CASSLDGASTDTQYF

V: TRBV23-1
D: NA
size: NA
J: TRBJ2-1
DNA: TGCGCCAGCAGTCAATCGGGGGGACTCAATGAGCAGTTCTTC
CDR3: CASSQSGGLNEQFF

V: TRBV5-1
D: NA
size: NA
J: TRBJ2-2
DNA: TGCGCCAGCAGCGAGTTAGCGGAGCCGAACACCGGGGAGCTGTTTTTT
CDR3: CASSELAEPNTGELFF

V: TRBV2
D: TRBD1
size: NA
J: TRBJ1-1
DNA: TGTGCCAGCAGGCGACAGGGGACGTCCGCTGAAGCTTTCTTT
CDR3: CASRRQGTSAEAFF

V: TRBV5-1
D: TRBD2
size: NA
J: TRBJ2-1
DNA: TGCGCCAGCAGCTCAAGACAGGTACTAGCGGGAGGGCCCTACAATGAGCAGTTCTTC
CDR3: CASSSRQVLAGGPYNEQFF

V: TRBV6-5
D: TRBD1
size: few
J: TRBJ1-5
DNA: TGTGCCAGCAGTTCGCACGGAGGGACAGGCAATCAGCCCCAGCATTTT
CDR3: CASSSHGGTGNQPQHF

V: TRBV29-1
D: NA
size: NA
J: TRBJ2-3
DNA: TGCAGCGCGACTCGGGACAGCACAGATACGCAGTATTTT
CDR3: CSATRDSTDTQYF

V: TRBV9
D: NA
size: NA
J: TRBJ2-5
DNA: TGTGCCAGCAGCGAGGAGGTCCGGCAGAAAGAGACCCAGTACTTC
CDR3: CASSEEVRQKETQYF